This T cell receptor (beta chain) was profiled in a study of T cell responses to AZD1222 COVID-19 vaccine. Whole-study findings and limits: There were mostly white British donors and more females than males, and clonal diversity was possibly underestimated.

A single count supports this clone. What it binds is unknown. J lost 7 bases, V lost 6 bases, and 5 bases had no gene match. This CDR3 comprises 11 residues. The germline CDR1 and CDR2 sequences are DFQATT and SNEGSKA (reference sequence). Produced via immunoSEQ multiplex PCR; TCRdb's table is partial and in-frame only. The sample lists around 100,000 clones, more than 85% occurring once. This specimen consisted of peripheral blood, obtained on day 0 of AZD1222 vaccination. V gene TRBV20-1 combines with J gene TRBJ1-1, with 7 nucleotides matching TRBD1. The receptor comes from an adult in good health. CDR3 DNA: TGCAGTGCCCTAAGGGACAGTGAAGCTTTCTTT. This gives the protein CSALRDSEAFF.